This entry describes one T cell receptor (beta chain). CDR3 length: 13 amino acids. Germline values: CDR1 MNHNS, CDR2 SASEGT. V was shortened by 1 base and J by 7 bases, with 8 bases between the two germline ends. This sample is part of a study of blood T cell repertoires in COVID-19. The overall study: Acute and convalescent COVID-19 specimens originated in the United States, Italy and Spain. The cDNA or gDNA used as material had been derived from T cells, B-cell-depleted T cells, or PBMCs.

How the authors handled the data: Scientists estimated how many nucleated cells there were by amplifying reference gene primers. Method: immunoSEQ multiplex PCR; TCRdb's copy keeps in-frame clones and lacks some. V, J and clone size reflect that table, while D and trimming were determined from the DNA. The data contain hundreds of thousands of clones, roughly 90% of them seen just once; the ten biggest clones take up roughly 1.2%. This TCR was recovered from a middle-aged man with acute or convalescent COVID-19. This chain uses TRBV6-1 with TRBJ2-1; no firm D call. The specimen sequenced was peripheral blood. The CDR3 protein is CASSEGWANEQFF. The DNA for the CDR3 is TGTGCCAGCAGTGAAGGCTGGGCTAATGAGCAGTTCTTC.